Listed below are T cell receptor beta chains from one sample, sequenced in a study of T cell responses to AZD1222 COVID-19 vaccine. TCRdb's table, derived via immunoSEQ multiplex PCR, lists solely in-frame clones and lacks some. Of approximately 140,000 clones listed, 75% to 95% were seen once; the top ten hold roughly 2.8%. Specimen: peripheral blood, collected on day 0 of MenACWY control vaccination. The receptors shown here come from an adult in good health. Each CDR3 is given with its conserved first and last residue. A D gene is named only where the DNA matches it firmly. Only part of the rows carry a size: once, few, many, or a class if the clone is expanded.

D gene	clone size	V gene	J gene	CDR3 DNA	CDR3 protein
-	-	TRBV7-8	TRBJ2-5	TGTGCCAGCAGCTTAGGCCTCAAATCAGTGGGGGAGACCCAGTACTTC	CASSLGLKSVGETQYF
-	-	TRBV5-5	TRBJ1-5	TGTGCCAGCAGCTTGGGGTCGACTGCTAGTGATGGCAATCAGCCCCAGCATTTT	CASSLGSTASDGNQPQHF
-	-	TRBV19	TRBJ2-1	TGTGCCAGTAGTATAGCCCCAGGGCCAGGGAATTTCAATGAGCAGTTCTTC	CASSIAPGPGNFNEQFF
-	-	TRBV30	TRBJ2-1	TGTGCCTGGAGGTCTTGGATGAGCGATGAGCAGTTCTTC	CAWRSWMSDEQFF
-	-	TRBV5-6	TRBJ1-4	TGTGCCAGCAGCGACGCAGGGGTCGGATTGGAAAAACTGTTTTTT	CASSDAGVGLEKLFF
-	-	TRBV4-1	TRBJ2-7	TGCGCCAGCAGCCAAGAATGGGCGCCTTCCTCCTACGAGCAGTACTTC	CASSQEWAPSSYEQYF
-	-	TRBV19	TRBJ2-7	TGTGCCAGTAGTACTACCGGACGGAACGAGCAGTACTTC	CASSTTGRNEQYF
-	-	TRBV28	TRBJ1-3	TGTGCCAGCACTCACAGGGCCTCTGGAAACACCATATATTTT	CASTHRASGNTIYF
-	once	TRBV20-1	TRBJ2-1	TGCAGTGCTAGCGGGAGAGATGAGCAGTTCTTC	CSASGRDEQFF
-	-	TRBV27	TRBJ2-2	TGTGCCAGCAGGCCATGGGGAGGGAACACCGGGGAGCTGTTTTTT	CASRPWGGNTGELFF
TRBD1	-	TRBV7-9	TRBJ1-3	TGTGCCAGCAGCACTAGGACAGGGGTTGGAAACACCATATATTTT	CASSTRTGVGNTIYF
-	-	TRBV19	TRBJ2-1	TGTGCCAGTAGTATCGGTGTAACGGTCAATGAGCAGTTCTTC	CASSIGVTVNEQFF
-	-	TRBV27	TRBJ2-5	TGTGCCAGCAGTTCTAGGGACAACCAAGAGACCCAGTACTTC	CASSSRDNQETQYF
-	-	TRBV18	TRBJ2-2	TGTGCCAGCTCACCACAACGGGACACCGGGGAGCTGTTTTTT	CASSPQRDTGELFF